This T cell receptor beta chain was obtained from a study of radiotherapy plus CTLA-4 blockade in lung cancer. Overall study context: Patients showed objective responses in 15% to 20% of cases, and disease control was achieved by 30% to 35%. Study conclusions and caveats: Early blood T cell clone dynamics reportedly forecast response best, with interferon-beta. Clones of tumor-derived TCRs expanded in blood after radiotherapy plus ipilimumab.

Germline CDR1 is SGHTA and CDR2 is FQGNSA. With 5 bases clipped from V and 7 bases from J, the junction kept 8 bases outside the gene matches. This CDR3 region has 15 residues. Some clones are missing from TCRdb's copy, which holds only in-frame ones; the method was immunoSEQ multiplex PCR. In the table there are some 67,000 clones, roughly 76% of which are singletons. Alongside CTLA-4 blockade with ipilimumab, patients with chemo-refractory metastatic non-small-cell lung cancer received focal radiation. Concerning this clone: The antigen is unknown.

The sample was peripheral blood, taken from a patient treated with radiotherapy plus ipilimumab. V is TRBV7-2 and J is TRBJ1-4, with 9 bases identical to TRBD1. This TCR came from a human donor with non-small cell lung cancer whose response to radiotherapy plus ipilimumab could not be evaluated. Some clones in this sample may be carry-over from other donors' samples. CDR3 DNA sequence: TGTGCCAGCAGCCCCGGGGACAGGGCGGGTGAAAAACTGTTTTTT. It specifies CASSPGDRAGEKLFF.